Below are 12 T cell receptor beta chains sequenced from a single sample in a study of T-cell reconstitution after alpha-beta-depleted transplantation in children. Preparing the TCRbeta library involved the use of unique molecular identifiers. A single record per CDR3 protein comes from TCRdb applying MiXCR to the PCR reads. The sample includes 200,000 to 250,000 distinct CDR3 sequences, under 9.5% of them seen just once. Here the sequenced sample was PBMCs from the stem cell graft donor, taken from the stem cell graft. These receptors all stem from a human donor who donated a stem cell graft to a child with acute lymphoblastic leukemia.

This chain connects TRBV6-2 or TRBV6-3 to TRBJ2-1; D unclear. The CDR3 is made up of 14 amino acids. V lost 0 bases to trimming and J lost 6 bases, with 9 bases between them. Germline V gene lookup returns CDR1 MNHEY and CDR2 SVGEGT. CDR3 amino acids: CASSYSGWGNEQFF. The CDR3 DNA sequence: TGTGCCAGCAGTTACTCTGGATGGGGCAATGAGCAGTTCTTC.

V gene TRBV6-5 combines with J gene TRBJ1-1; D is perhaps TRBD1 (5 bases). Looked up from germline, CDR1 is MNHEY and CDR2 is SVGAGI. The CDR3 runs to 12 residues. Trimming shortened V by 10 bases and J by 3 bases, and 12 bases separated the two germline ends. The CDR3 sequence: CAIGGLYTEAFF. The CDR3 DNA reads TGTGCCATTGGGGGGTTGTACACTGAAGCTTTCTTT.

At least ten counts were recorded for this clonotype. The chain uses TRBV3-1 and TRBJ1-3; maybe TRBD1 (5 bases). V gave up 4 bases and J gave up 3 bases, with 13 bases separating them. The CDR3 has 15 residues. The germline V gene encodes CDR1 LGHDT and CDR2 YNNKEL (reference sequence). The CDR3 loop reads CASSPGTGRGNTIYF. Here the CDR3 DNA reads TGTGCCAGCAGCCCTGGGACCGGCCGTGGAAACACCATATATTTT. Full variable domain (rest looked up from reference TRBV3-1 and TRBJ1-3): DTAVSQTPKYLVTQMGNDKSIKCEQNLGHDTMYWYKQDSKKFLKIMFSYNNKELIINETVPNRFSPKSPDKAHLNLHINSLELGDSAVYFCASSPGTGRGNTIYFGEGSWLTVV.

This clonotype was seen only a few times. This chain connects TRBV19 to TRBJ1-4, with 8 bases matching TRBD1. In germline, CDR1 is LNHDA, CDR2 SQIVND (reference sequence). The J segment lost 5 bases and the V segment lost 5 bases, leaving 10 bases of the junction unmatched. CDR3 size: 16 residues. CDR3 residues: CASSPQGALYNEKLFF. The CDR3 coding sequence is TGTGCCAGTAGTCCCCAGGGGGCTCTTTACAATGAAAAACTGTTTTTT.

This chain connects TRBV12-3 or TRBV12-4 to TRBJ1-5, with 9 positions matching TRBD1. CDR3 length: 15 residues. Trimming removed 6 bases from V and 7 bases from J; junction bases left unmatched: 10. DNA of the CDR3: TGTGCCAGCAGATCCGGGACAGGGTCAGAACAGCCCCAGCATTTT. It translates to CASRSGTGSEQPQHF.

In this sample, this clonotype turned up a few times. J is TRBJ1-5 and V is TRBV12-3 or TRBV12-4; D not resolved. V lost 3 bases and J lost 4, with 7 bases in between. The CDR3 length is 13 residues. The CDR3 is CASSFSGNQPQHF. The CDR3 nucleotides read TGTGCCAGCAGTTTTAGTGGAAATCAGCCCCAGCATTTT.

In its sample, this clonotype was seen many times. The chain carries TRBV19 and TRBJ1-2; D perhaps matches TRBD1 (6 bases). This CDR3 is 14 amino acids long. CDR1 and CDR2 (germline): LNHDA, SQIVND (reference sequence). V gave up 7 bases and J gave up 6 bases, with 18 bases separating them. CDR3 DNA sequence: TGTGCCAGTATGGTCCCTGACAGGAGGAATGGCTACACCTTC. Translation: CASMVPDRRNGYTF.

This clonotype was counted a few times. The gene calls are TRBV5-1 and TRBJ1-1, with TRBD1 identical over 10 bases. CDR1 is SGHRS and CDR2 is YFSETQ in the germline V gene. CDR3 length: 15 residues. Losses at the gene ends were 0 bases for V and 5 bases for J; bases not matched to a gene: 4. The chain's CDR3 is CASSLGADRGTEAFF. The CDR3 DNA reads TGCGCCAGCAGCTTGGGCGCGGACAGGGGGACTGAAGCTTTCTTT.

This clonotype showed up many times. The chain joins TRBV4-1 to TRBJ2-7; D remains unclear. Germline V gene sequence: CDR1 MGHRA, CDR2 YSYEKL. V lost 1 base, J lost 4 bases, and 11 bases lay in between. The CDR3 has 14 residues. The CDR3 region has the DNA TGCGCCAGCAGCCAAGGTCGGGCAGATTACGAGCAGTACTTC. This codes for CASSQGRADYEQYF.

The sample holds many counts of this clonotype. The rearrangement joins TRBV20-1 to TRBJ1-5; no clear D. V was cut by 3 bases and J by 1 base, with 16 bases left in between. Germline lookup yields CDR1 DFQATT and CDR2 SNEGSKA (reference sequence). The CDR3 covers 16 residues. This CDR3 reads CSARELNITSNQPQHF. Here the CDR3 DNA reads TGCAGTGCTAGGGAGCTCAATATAACGAGCAATCAGCCCCAGCATTTT.

This clonotype was seen a handful of times. The rearrangement uses TRBV29-1 and TRBJ2-7; D ambiguous. CDR3 length equals 13 residues. Germline assignment: CDR1 SQVTM and CDR2 ANQGSEA. V lost 5 bases and J 0 bases, leaving 11 bases between the germline ends. CDR3 protein: CSVWVLGSYEQYF. Here the CDR3 DNA reads TGCAGCGTTTGGGTCCTTGGCTCCTACGAGCAGTACTTC.

This clonotype was counted many times. The CDR3 spells CATSANQRGQGEQFF. CDR3 coding DNA: TGTGCCACCAGTGCCAACCAGCGGGGGCAGGGTGAGCAGTTCTTC. The J gene is TRBJ2-1, the V gene TRBV24-1, with 8 nucleotides matching TRBD2. The junction had 11 bases not matched to a gene; V was cut back by 5 bases and J by 9 bases. The CDR3 is 15 residues long. Germline assignment: CDR1 KGHDR and CDR2 SFDVKD.